This TCR beta chain was captured by sequencing in a study of CD8 T cells in Susac syndrome. The CDR3 is made up of 15 amino acids. J was trimmed by 3 bases and V by 6 bases; bases with no gene match: 7. Germline V gene data show CDR1 as SNHLY and CDR2 as FYNNEI. When the RNA was reverse transcribed, random hexamers were used with an input of roughly 0.45 to 1 ug. Each CDR3 protein gets one entry after TCRdb re-called the immunoSEQ multiplex PCR reads with MiXCR. Here the sample spans about 250,000 distinct CDR3 sequences, around 93% being singletons. This chain uses TRBV2 with TRBJ1-4; 7 bases are a match to TRBD1. Sequenced material: CD4+ T cells from PBMCs. This TCR derives from a human donor with multiple sclerosis. Written as DNA, the CDR3 is TGTGCCAGCAGACTAACCGGGACAGCTAATGAAAAACTGTTTTTT. It codes for CASRLTGTANEKLFF.